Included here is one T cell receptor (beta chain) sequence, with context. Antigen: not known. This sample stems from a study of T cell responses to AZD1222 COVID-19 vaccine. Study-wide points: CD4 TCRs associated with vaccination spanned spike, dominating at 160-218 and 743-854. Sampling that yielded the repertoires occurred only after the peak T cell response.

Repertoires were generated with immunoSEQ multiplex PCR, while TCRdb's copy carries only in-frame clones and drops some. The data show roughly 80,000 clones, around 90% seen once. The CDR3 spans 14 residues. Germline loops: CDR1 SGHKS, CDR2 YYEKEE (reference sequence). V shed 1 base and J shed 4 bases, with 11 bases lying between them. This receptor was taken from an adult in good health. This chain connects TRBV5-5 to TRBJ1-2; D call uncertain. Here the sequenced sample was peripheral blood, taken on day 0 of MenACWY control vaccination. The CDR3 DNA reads TGTGCCAGCAGCTTGTCCCGACTCTTCTATGGCTACACCTTC. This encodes CASSLSRLFYGYTF.